This record looks at one TCR beta chain sequence and its context. Only in-frame clones appear in the TCRdb table, and some are missing; sequencing was by immunoSEQ multiplex PCR. The profile covers 730,000 or so clones, with about 78% appearing a single time and approximately 2% taken by the ten largest. This sample was taken from a study of shared clonotypes between healthy human individuals. This CDR3 contains 16 residues. The germline CDR1 and CDR2 sequences are SGHDT and YYEEEE. V lost 3 bases to trimming and J lost 4 bases; unmatched junction nucleotides: 4. The clonotype comes from a woman aged 25-40 years in good health. The sample was memory CD4+ T cells sorted from blood. Subset reported: CD45RA-negative fraction. This chain links TRBV5-6 with TRBJ2-3, with 14 bases identical to TRBD2. The CDR3 DNA is TGTGCCAGCAGCTCATCGGGACTAGCGGGGGCAGATACGCAGTATTTT. Encoded protein: CASSSSGLAGADTQYF.